This T cell receptor (beta chain) was captured in a study of shared clonotypes between healthy human individuals. For the study at large: Donors were two women and a few men aged 18 to 49. The study used three CD4 naive, three CD4 memory, two CD8 naive and one CD8 memory plate per donor. Broader study findings: How much donors shared clonotypes was expected to be affected by sequencing depth.

Produced via immunoSEQ multiplex PCR; TCRdb's table is partial and in-frame only. The sample has 2 million to 2.5 million clones; approximately 93% are singletons. Negatively enriched CD4+ T cells were divided by CD45RA into naive and memory. The CDR3 length is 15 residues. After removal of 8 bases from V and 2 bases from J, the junction contained 10 bases not matched to a gene. CDR1 is SNHLY, CDR2 FYNNEI, per germline. Note on this clone: The antigen remains undetermined.

The sequenced material came from naive CD4+ T cells from PBMCs. Specified subset: CD45RA+ positively selected. This chain links TRBV2 with TRBJ1-2, with 8 bases lining up with TRBD1. The receptor's source is a man younger than 30 in good health. Some clones in this sample may be carry-over from other donors' samples. The CDR3 DNA follows: TGTGCCAGCGGACGACAGGGGCTGGCGAACTATGGCTACACCTTC. This sequence encodes CASGRQGLANYGYTF.